Below are 21 T cell receptor beta chains sequenced from a single sample in a study of T cell responses to AZD1222 COVID-19 vaccine. Assay used: immunoSEQ multiplex PCR; TCRdb lists only in-frame clones, some missing. This sample has about 92,000 clones, with approximately 91% found just once. The sample consisted of peripheral blood, taken on day 0 of AZD1222 vaccination. The receptors here all came from an adult in good health.

The V and J genes are TRBV27 and TRBJ1-6, with TRBD1 matching over 10 bases. Germline loops: CDR1 MNHEY, CDR2 SMNVEV (reference sequence). The CDR3 spans 15 residues. J lost 10 bases, V lost 3 bases, and 6 bases had no gene match. The CDR3 nucleotides read TGTGCCAGCAGTTTGTCCCGGGACAGGGGATCACCCCTCCACTTT. Protein product: CASSLSRDRGSPLHF.

The chain combines TRBV19 with TRBJ1-5, with D maybe TRBD1 (5 bases). Trimming pared 0 bases from V and 9 bases from J, leaving 15 bases between. Per the germline V gene, CDR1 is LNHDA and CDR2 is SQIVND (reference sequence). The length of the CDR3 is 15 residues. This chain's CDR3 is CASSIDRAGQGPQHF. In DNA form, the CDR3 reads TGTGCCAGTAGTATAGATCGGGCAGGTCAGGGGCCCCAGCATTTT.

V and J are TRBV19 and TRBJ2-7, with TRBD2 matching over 9 bases. The CDR3 loop spans 15 amino acids. V lost 2 bases, J lost 3 bases, and 5 bases stayed unmatched. Germline lookup yields CDR1 LNHDA and CDR2 SQIVND (reference sequence). The CDR3 DNA reads as TGTGCCAGTAGTATAACCCCAGCGGGGGGCTACGAGCAGTACTTC. This translates into CASSITPAGGYEQYF.

The gene calls are TRBV5-5 and TRBJ1-5; D remains unclear. Trimming left V 0 bases short and J 5 bases short, with 6 bases between. The germline V gene has CDR1 SGHKS and CDR2 YYEKEE (reference sequence). CDR3 length: 13 residues. For the CDR3, the DNA is TGTGCCAGCAGCTTGGTGGTTGATCAGCCCCAGCATTTT. This sequence encodes CASSLVVDQPQHF.

The V gene is TRBV27, the J gene TRBJ2-7; 8 nucleotides align to TRBD1. Trimming took 5 bases from V and 4 from J; bases not matched to a gene: 7. The CDR3 is 14 amino acids. The germline gives CDR1 MNHEY, CDR2 SMNVEV (reference sequence). CDR3 amino acids: CASSVPGQAYEQYF. In nucleotides, the CDR3 is TGTGCCAGCAGTGTACCGGGACAGGCATACGAGCAGTACTTC.

The chain joins TRBV7-9 to TRBJ2-4; possibly TRBD1 for D (6 bases). Germline V gene data show CDR1 as SEHNR and CDR2 as FQNEAQ (reference sequence). The CDR3 sequence is 12 residues long. V shed 1 base and J shed 11 bases, with 9 bases lying between them. CDR3 DNA: TGTGCCAGCAGCTTAGAACAGGGCGTTCAGTACTTC. Amino acids: CASSLEQGVQYF.

The rearrangement uses TRBV27 and TRBJ1-6; D remains ambiguous. Trimming cost V 6 bases and J 6 bases, with 15 bases left between them. CDR3 length: 15 residues. From germline, CDR1 is MNHEY and CDR2 SMNVEV (reference sequence). The CDR3: CASSPLLAGNSPLHF. CDR3 DNA: TGTGCCAGCAGCCCGCTTCTTGCGGGTAATTCACCCCTCCACTTT.

This sequence joins TRBV6-2 or TRBV6-3 and TRBJ1-2; tentative D call: TRBD1 (5 bases). This CDR3 has 12 amino acids. Trimming cost V 5 bases and J 4 bases, with 8 bases left between them. Germline-derived CDR1 and CDR2 are MNHEY and SVGEGT. The CDR3 DNA follows: TGTGCCAGCAGTGACAGAATCTATGGCTACACCTTC. It yields the protein CASSDRIYGYTF.

This clone has just a few counts. The V call is TRBV27, the J call TRBJ1-4, with a weak D call TRBD1 (6 bases). Trimming pared 7 bases from V and 8 bases from J, leaving 14 bases between. The CDR3 is 13 amino acids. Germline V gives CDR1 MNHEY, CDR2 SMNVEV (reference sequence). The CDR3 sequence is CASTHTGYEKLFF. Here the CDR3 DNA reads TGTGCCAGCACCCATACAGGGTACGAAAAACTGTTTTTT.

The chain employs TRBV3-1 (or the pseudogene TRBV3-2) and TRBJ2-7; D possibly corresponds to TRBD1 (5 bases). The CDR3 totals 11 residues. V was clipped by 2 bases and J by 7 bases, with 6 bases between them. The germline gives CDR1 LGHDT, CDR2 YNNKEL (reference sequence). Here the CDR3 reads CASSQYREQYF. In DNA form, the CDR3 reads TGTGCCAGCAGCCAATACAGGGAGCAGTACTTC.

This chain joins TRBV5-4 and TRBJ1-2, with 7 bases aligning to TRBD1. From germline, CDR1 is SGHNT and CDR2 YYREEE (reference sequence). V shed 4 bases and J 2 bases; nucleotides not matched to a gene: 5. The CDR3 is made up of 14 amino acids. CDR3 nucleotides: TGTGCCAGCAGCCTAACAGGGGCGAACTATGGCTACACCTTC. Translation: CASSLTGANYGYTF.

The rearrangement uses TRBV4-1 and TRBJ1-1; 8 bases match TRBD1. After removal of 3 bases from V and 5 bases from J, the junction contained 8 bases not matched to a gene. The CDR3 has 15 amino acids. Per the germline V gene, CDR1 is MGHRA and CDR2 is YSYEKL. The CDR3 sequence is CASSQLTGGGTEAFF. The CDR3 nucleotides read TGCGCCAGCAGCCAGCTCACAGGGGGGGGAACTGAAGCTTTCTTT.

The chain joins TRBV7-2 to TRBJ1-1; D is unresolved. V dropped 2 bases and J dropped 2 bases, with 9 bases sitting between them. Germline CDR1 SGHTA, CDR2 FQGNSA. The CDR3 is 14 residues long. Written as DNA, the CDR3 is TGTGCCAGCAGCTTATCGGAGGCTAACACTGAAGCTTTCTTT. Translation: CASSLSEANTEAFF. The complete variable domain, with remaining parts taken from reference TRBV7-2 and TRBJ1-1, reads GAGVSQSPSNKVTEKGKDVELRCDPISGHTALYWYRQSLGQGLEFLIYFQGNSAPDKSGLPSDRFSAERTGGSVSTLTIQRTQQEDSAVYLCASSLSEANTEAFFGQGTRLTVV.

The rearrangement uses TRBV12-3 or TRBV12-4 and TRBJ2-7; D uncertain. This CDR3 has 13 amino acids. Between the trimmed V and J ends, which lost 6 bases and 2 bases, there was a span of 11 bases. The CDR3 here is CASSTTLTYEQYF. CDR3 DNA sequence: TGTGCCAGCAGCACGACTCTTACCTACGAGCAGTACTTC.

V and J are TRBV24-1 and TRBJ2-3, with 13 bases aligning to TRBD2. The CDR3 totals 20 residues. Germline V gene sequence: CDR1 KGHDR, CDR2 SFDVKD. V lost 0 bases to trimming and J lost 3 bases; unmatched junction nucleotides: 11. The CDR3: CATSDLPPITSGGATDTQYF. The CDR3 DNA sequence: TGTGCCACCAGTGATTTGCCCCCTATTACTAGCGGGGGGGCAACAGATACGCAGTATTTT.

The V and J genes are TRBV5-1 and TRBJ2-3; 10 bases map to TRBD2. V lost 3 bases to trimming and J lost 1 base; unmatched junction nucleotides: 5. The CDR3 has 16 amino acids. In germline, CDR1 is SGHRS, CDR2 YFSETQ. DNA for the CDR3: TGCGCCAGCAGCTCCCTAGCGGGGGTACGCACAGATACGCAGTATTTT. As protein: CASSSLAGVRTDTQYF.

The chain recombines TRBV29-1 with TRBJ1-2; D may be TRBD1 (5 bases). The CDR3 extends over 13 amino acids. Trimming cost V 6 bases and J 4 bases, with 15 bases left between them. The V gene's germline CDR1 is SQVTM and CDR2 ANQGSEA. The CDR3 region has the DNA TGCAGCGTAATCCAGGGCCCGCGCTATGGCTACACCTTC. Translated: CSVIQGPRYGYTF.

The chain employs TRBV11-2 and TRBJ2-7; D is unclear. Trimming took off 4 bases at V and 0 bases at J, with 4 bases between the two ends. The CDR3 consists of 12 residues. Germline V gene data show CDR1 as SGHAT and CDR2 as FQNNGV. This chain's CDR3 is CASSSNSYEQYF. The CDR3 nucleotides are TGTGCCAGCAGCTCCAACTCCTACGAGCAGTACTTC.

This clone showed up many times. This chain links TRBV5-3 with TRBJ1-5, with 11 bases identical to TRBD1. TRBV5-3 has ORF status, its function being uncertain. The CDR3 loop spans 14 amino acids. V dropped 4 bases and J dropped 7; count of bases not matched to a gene: 4. CDR3 DNA sequence: TGTGCCAGAAGCCCATGGACAGGGGGCCAGCCCCAGCATTTT. This gives the protein CARSPWTGGQPQHF.

V usage is TRBV29-1 and J usage is TRBJ2-3; 7 bases match TRBD2. Germline V gives CDR1 SQVTM, CDR2 ANQGSEA. The CDR3 loop spans 15 amino acids. The V gene end was trimmed by 7 bases and the J gene end by 7 bases; junction bases not matched to a gene: 17. The DNA of the CDR3 is TGCAGCGCCCCGAGGTTAGCGGGCTTACTTAATACGCAGTATTTT. This translates into CSAPRLAGLLNTQYF.

The chain couples TRBV4-1 to TRBJ2-7, with 9 bases that match TRBD1. The CDR3 spans 15 residues. J lost 0 bases, V lost 4 bases, and 4 bases had no gene match. CDR1 is MGHRA, CDR2 YSYEKL, per germline. The CDR3 nucleotides are TGCGCCAGCAGCCGAACAGGGGGCGACTCCTACGAGCAGTACTTC. This sequence encodes CASSRTGGDSYEQYF.